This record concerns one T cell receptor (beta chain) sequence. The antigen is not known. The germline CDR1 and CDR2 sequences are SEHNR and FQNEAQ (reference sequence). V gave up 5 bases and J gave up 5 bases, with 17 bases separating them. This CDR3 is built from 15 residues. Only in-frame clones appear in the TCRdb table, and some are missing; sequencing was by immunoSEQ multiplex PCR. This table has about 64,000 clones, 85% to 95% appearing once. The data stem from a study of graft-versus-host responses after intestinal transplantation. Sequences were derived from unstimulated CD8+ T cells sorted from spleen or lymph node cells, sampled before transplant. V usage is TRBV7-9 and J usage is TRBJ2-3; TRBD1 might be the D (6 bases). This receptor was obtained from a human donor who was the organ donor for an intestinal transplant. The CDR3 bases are TGTGCCAGCAGCCCGGGACAAGCCCACCTAGATACGCAGTATTTT. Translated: CASSPGQAHLDTQYF.